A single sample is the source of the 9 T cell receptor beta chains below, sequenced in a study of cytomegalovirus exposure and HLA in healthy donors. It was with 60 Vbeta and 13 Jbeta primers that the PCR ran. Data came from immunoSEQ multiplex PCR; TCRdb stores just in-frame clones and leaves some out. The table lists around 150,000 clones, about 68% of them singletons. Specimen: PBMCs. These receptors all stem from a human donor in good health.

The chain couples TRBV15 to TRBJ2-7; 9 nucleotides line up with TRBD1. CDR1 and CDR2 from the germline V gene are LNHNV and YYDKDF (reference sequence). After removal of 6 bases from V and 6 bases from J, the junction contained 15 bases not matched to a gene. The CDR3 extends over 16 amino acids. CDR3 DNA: TGTGCCACCAGAAATCCGGGACAGGGCTCTATTGGCGAGCAGTACTTC. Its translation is CATRNPGQGSIGEQYF.

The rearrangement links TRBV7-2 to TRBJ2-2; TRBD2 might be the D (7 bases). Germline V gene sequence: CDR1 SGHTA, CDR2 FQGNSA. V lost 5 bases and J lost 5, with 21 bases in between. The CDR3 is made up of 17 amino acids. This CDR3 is CASSDGIAGARTGELFF. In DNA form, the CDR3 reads TGTGCCAGCAGCGATGGTATCGCGGGGGCGAGAACCGGGGAGCTGTTTTTT.

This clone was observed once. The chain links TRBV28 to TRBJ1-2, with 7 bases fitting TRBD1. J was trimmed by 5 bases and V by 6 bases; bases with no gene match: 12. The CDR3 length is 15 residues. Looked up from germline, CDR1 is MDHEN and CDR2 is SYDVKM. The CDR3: CASRGRQGPGYGYTF. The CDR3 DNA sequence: TGTGCCAGCAGGGGAAGACAGGGCCCGGGGTATGGCTACACCTTC.

CDR3 in DNA: TGTGCCAGCGACCGGGACAGGGTGGGCACAGATACGCAGTATTTT. Protein product: CASDRDRVGTDTQYF. The J gene is TRBJ2-3, the V gene TRBV2, with 9 positions matching TRBD1. Trimming removed 8 bases from V and 1 base from J; junction bases left unmatched: 7. Germline loops: CDR1 SNHLY, CDR2 FYNNEI. The CDR3 runs 15 residues.

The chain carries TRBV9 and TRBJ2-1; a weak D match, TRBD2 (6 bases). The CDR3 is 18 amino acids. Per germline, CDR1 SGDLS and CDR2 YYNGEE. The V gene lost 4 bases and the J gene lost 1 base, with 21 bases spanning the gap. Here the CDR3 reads CASSTTDPSETSYNEQFF. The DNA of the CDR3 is TGTGCCAGCAGCACGACGGACCCTAGCGAAACTTCCTACAATGAGCAGTTCTTC.

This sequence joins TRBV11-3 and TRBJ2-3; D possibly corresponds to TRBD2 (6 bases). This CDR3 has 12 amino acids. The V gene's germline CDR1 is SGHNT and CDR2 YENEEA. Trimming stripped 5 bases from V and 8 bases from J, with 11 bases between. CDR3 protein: CASSQPGGTQYF. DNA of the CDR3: TGTGCCAGCAGCCAACCCGGGGGTACGCAGTATTTT.

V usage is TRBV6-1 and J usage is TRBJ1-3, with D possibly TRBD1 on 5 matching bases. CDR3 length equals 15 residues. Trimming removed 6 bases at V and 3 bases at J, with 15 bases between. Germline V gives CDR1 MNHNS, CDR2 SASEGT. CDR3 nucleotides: TGTGCCAGCAGCCAAAGGGAGGGGTTTGGAAACACCATATATTTT. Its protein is CASSQREGFGNTIYF.

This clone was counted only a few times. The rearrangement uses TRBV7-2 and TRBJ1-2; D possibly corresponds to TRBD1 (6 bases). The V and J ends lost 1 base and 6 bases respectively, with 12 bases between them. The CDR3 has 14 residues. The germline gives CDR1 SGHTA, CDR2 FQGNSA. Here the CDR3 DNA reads TGTGCCAGCAGCTTAGAGGGGGGGTATAATGGCTACACCTTC. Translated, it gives CASSLEGGYNGYTF.

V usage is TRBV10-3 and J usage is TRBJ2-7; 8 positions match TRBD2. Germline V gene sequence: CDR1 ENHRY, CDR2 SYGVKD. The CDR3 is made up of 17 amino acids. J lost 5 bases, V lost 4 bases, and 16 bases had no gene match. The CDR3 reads CAISGGGSGISWNEQYF. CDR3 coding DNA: TGTGCCATCAGTGGGGGTGGTAGCGGGATATCCTGGAACGAGCAGTACTTC.